Here is one T cell receptor beta chain with its context. Positive CCR7 selection of CD45RO-negative cells yielded the naive CD8 cells, and terminally differentiated effector memory CD45RA+ cells were excluded. This entry comes from a study of shared clonotypes between healthy human individuals. Measured with immunoSEQ multiplex PCR; TCRdb has only the in-frame clones, and not every one. The sample contains 760,000 or so clones, around 96% of which appear only once. This receptor was taken from a man aged 30 to 39 in good health. Material: naive CD8+ T cells sorted from blood.

This chain's CDR3 is CASSLGWSWERGLTDTQYF. DNA for the CDR3: TGTGCCAGCAGCTTAGGATGGTCCTGGGAGCGGGGCCTCACAGATACGCAGTATTTT. The chain uses TRBV11-2 and TRBJ2-3, with TRBD2 matching 7 bases. Germline trimming cut 1 base from V and 2 bases from J; bases unmatched to any gene: 15. The CDR3 is made up of 19 amino acids. Germline lookup yields CDR1 SGHAT and CDR2 FQNNGV.